This T cell receptor (beta chain) was obtained from a study of T cell responses to AZD1222 COVID-19 vaccine. The CDR3 totals 12 residues. The germline gives CDR1 SGHTA, CDR2 FQGNSA. V was clipped by 4 bases and J by 3 bases, with 4 bases between them. Sequencing was performed with immunoSEQ multiplex PCR; in TCRdb, only in-frame clones are kept and a portion is missing. This table holds over 45,000 clones, about 86% found once. This clone was recorded once. The sequence derives from an adult in good health. The V gene is TRBV7-2, the J gene TRBJ1-5; D not certain. Material: peripheral blood, obtained on day 0 of AZD1222 vaccination. CDR3 in amino acids: CASSSYNQPQHF. The CDR3 DNA reads as TGTGCCAGCAGCTCGTACAATCAGCCCCAGCATTTT. The whole variable domain, remainder taken from reference TRBV7-2 and TRBJ1-5, is GAGVSQSPSNKVTEKGKDVELRCDPISGHTALYWYRQSLGQGLEFLIYFQGNSAPDKSGLPSDRFSAERTGGSVSTLTIQRTQQEDSAVYLCASSSYNQPQHFGDGTRLSIL.